These 11 T cell receptor beta chains share one sample of origin, sequenced in a study of cytomegalovirus exposure and HLA in healthy donors (dated 2017 in TCRdb). The library was prepared using the immunoSEQ multiplex PCR assay. Sourced from immuneACCESS, this table was stored by TCRdb with only in-frame sequences that have V and J called. A share of the clones is absent; for the studies checked, an unresolved V gene accounts for under half, and the remainder has no known explanation. For this sample the table gives approximately 41,000 clones, of which 90% to 95% were detected only once. The ten largest clones capture 3.3% of the sample. The source material was PBMCs. All receptors derive from a man aged 18 to 29 in good health and CMV-seronegative.

The chain uses TRBV2 and TRBJ2-1, with D possibly TRBD1 on 5 matching bases. The V end was cut by 4 bases, the J end by 5 bases, with 12 bases between. The germline V gene has CDR1 SNHLY and CDR2 FYNNEI. This CDR3 region has 14 residues. The CDR3 region is CASSAIDRHNEQFF. The CDR3 bases are TGTGCCAGCAGTGCGATTGACAGACACAATGAGCAGTTCTTC.

This sequence joins TRBV29-1 and TRBJ2-3; D call uncertain. The V end was cut by 0 bases, the J end by 6 bases, with 10 bases between. CDR3 length: 13 residues. The germline V gene encodes CDR1 SQVTM and CDR2 ANQGSEA. CDR3 sequence reads: CSVEEPKLDTQYF. The CDR3 coding sequence is TGCAGCGTTGAAGAGCCTAAACTGGATACGCAGTATTTT.

The chain has TRBV5-6 and TRBJ1-3; TRBD1 matches at 9 bases. J lost 2 bases, V lost 3 bases, and 3 bases had no gene match. Germline V gives CDR1 SGHDT, CDR2 YYEEEE. The CDR3 has 15 residues. The chain's CDR3 is CASSWTGDAGNTIYF. Here the CDR3 DNA reads TGTGCCAGCAGCTGGACAGGGGACGCTGGAAACACCATATATTTT.

The rearrangement uses TRBV7-9 and TRBJ2-3; D is undetermined. The CDR3 is made up of 12 amino acids. The V end was cut by 3 bases, the J end by 3 bases, with 4 bases between. CDR1 is SEHNR and CDR2 is FQNEAQ in the germline V gene (reference sequence). In nucleotides, the CDR3 is TGTGCCAGCAGCTTCCAAACAGATACGCAGTATTTT. This sequence encodes CASSFQTDTQYF.

The gene calls are TRBV29-1 and TRBJ2-7; 8 nucleotides line up with TRBD2. Germline V gene lookup returns CDR1 SQVTM and CDR2 ANQGSEA. The CDR3 is made up of 12 amino acids. The CDR3 loop is CSGRGASYEQYF. CDR3 sequence (DNA): TGCAGTGGGCGGGGGGCTTCCTACGAGCAGTACTTC.

The genes are TRBV19 and TRBJ2-2, with TRBD1 identical over 9 bases. From germline, CDR1 is LNHDA and CDR2 SQIVND (reference sequence). This CDR3 region has 17 residues. J gave up 3 bases and V 2 bases, and 7 bases lay outside the gene matches. The chain's CDR3 is CASSIFRGQGDTGELFF. The CDR3 DNA reads TGTGCCAGTAGTATATTTAGGGGACAGGGCGACACCGGGGAGCTGTTTTTT.

The gene calls are TRBV7-9 and TRBJ1-2; D remains unclear. Trimming took off 1 base at V and 2 bases at J, with 11 bases between the two ends. This CDR3 is 15 amino acids long. Germline V CDR1 and CDR2: SEHNR, FQNEAQ (reference sequence). Here the CDR3 reads CASSLDEVRNYGYTF. CDR3 sequence (DNA): TGTGCCAGCAGCTTAGATGAGGTCCGGAACTATGGCTACACCTTC.

By its share, this clone is medium-sized (0.01 to 0.1%). Here the CDR3 reads CASSQVASTTYEQYF. The CDR3 bases are TGCGCCAGCAGCCAAGTGGCTAGCACCACCTACGAGCAGTACTTC. The chain couples TRBV4-1 to TRBJ2-7; D may be TRBD2 (5 bases). The CDR3 spans 15 residues. CDR1 and CDR2 from the germline V gene are MGHRA and YSYEKL. V was clipped by 1 base and J by 2 bases, with 12 bases between them.

This clone was seen a single time. The gene calls are TRBV19 and TRBJ2-5, with 10 bases that match TRBD2. The CDR3 is 15 amino acids. Germline V lookup: CDR1 LNHDA, CDR2 SQIVND (reference sequence). With 7 bases clipped from V and 5 bases from J, the junction kept 10 bases outside the gene matches. The CDR3 sequence is CASTPSGGQVETQYF. In DNA, the CDR3 is TGTGCCAGTACTCCTAGCGGGGGCCAAGTGGAGACCCAGTACTTC.

This rearrangement joins TRBV7-3 to TRBJ2-5; D is unresolved. The CDR3 length is 17 residues. Germline V gene data show CDR1 as SGHTA and CDR2 as FQGTGA. Trimming took off 2 bases at V and 1 base at J, with 17 bases between the two ends. For the CDR3, the DNA is TGTGCCAGCAGCTTACTCCCGGTGTCCCCACCCCAAGAGACCCAGTACTTC. Translation gives CASSLLPVSPPQETQYF. Full variable domain (remainder filled in from reference TRBV7-3 and TRBJ2-5): GAGVSQTPSNKVTEKGKYVELRCDPISGHTALYWYRQSLGQGPEFLIYFQGTGAADDSGLPNDRFFAVRPEGSVSTLKIQRTERGDSAVYLCASSLLPVSPPQETQYFGPGTRLLVL.

This clone was counted a single time. V usage is TRBV29-1 and J usage is TRBJ1-1; 11 nucleotides match TRBD1. The ends lost 6 bases at V and 0 bases at J; junction bases unmatched: 9. The CDR3 length is 16 residues. Germline V gene sequence: CDR1 SQVTM, CDR2 ANQGSEA. The chain's CDR3 is CSVRTGGLEVNTEAFF. The CDR3 DNA reads TGCAGCGTAAGGACAGGGGGCTTGGAGGTGAACACTGAAGCTTTCTTT.